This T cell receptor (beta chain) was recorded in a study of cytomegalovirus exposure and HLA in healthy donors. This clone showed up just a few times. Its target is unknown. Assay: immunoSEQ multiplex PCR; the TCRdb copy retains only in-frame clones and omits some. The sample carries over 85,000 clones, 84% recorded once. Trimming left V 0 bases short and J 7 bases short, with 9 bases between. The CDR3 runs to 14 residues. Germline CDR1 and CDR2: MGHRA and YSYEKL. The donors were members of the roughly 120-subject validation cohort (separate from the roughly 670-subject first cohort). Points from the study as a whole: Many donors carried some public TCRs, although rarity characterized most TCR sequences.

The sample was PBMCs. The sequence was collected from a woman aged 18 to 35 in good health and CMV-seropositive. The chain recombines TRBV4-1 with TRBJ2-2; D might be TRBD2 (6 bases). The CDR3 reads CASSQDSGGGELFF. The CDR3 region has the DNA TGCGCCAGCAGCCAAGATTCCGGGGGCGGGGAGCTGTTTTTT.